This entry lists 7 T cell receptor beta chains sequenced from one sample in a study of response to subunit inactivated influenza vaccine. Using its own MiXCR run on the RT-PCR reads, TCRdb lists one record per CDR3 protein. The repertoire holds about 500,000 distinct CDR3 sequences, with 16% as singletons. The sequencing here drew on CD4+ T cells sorted from PBMCs, taken less than 30 months after vaccination. The receptors derive from a man aged 50-75 years who received an inactivated influenza vaccine.

This clonotype came up a few times. The V gene is TRBV7-2, the J gene TRBJ2-1; 9 nucleotides match TRBD1. The V and J ends lost 4 bases and 6 bases, in that order; junction bases with no gene match: 10. Germline CDR1 SGHTA, CDR2 FQGNSA. There are 16 residues in the CDR3. CDR3 coding DNA: TGTGCCAGCAGCTGGGGAGGGACAGGGCCATTCAATGAGCAGTTCTTC. Translation gives CASSWGGTGPFNEQFF.

This sequence joins TRBV12-3 or TRBV12-4 and TRBJ2-2; the D gene is possibly TRBD2 (5 bases). V lost 10 bases and J lost 6, with 15 bases in between. The CDR3 extends over 13 amino acids. The CDR3 sequence: CAIRGSSAGELFF. The CDR3 DNA is TGTGCCATCAGAGGGAGCAGCGCCGGGGAGCTGTTTTTT.

This sequence joins TRBV29-1 and TRBJ1-5, with 7 bases matching TRBD1. The CDR3 has 13 residues. Germline V CDR1 and CDR2: SQVTM, ANQGSEA. The V and J ends lost 4 bases and 4 bases, in that order; junction bases with no gene match: 4. The CDR3, as DNA: TGCAGCGTTGGGCTGGGACAGAATCAGCCCCAGCATTTT. It is translated as CSVGLGQNQPQHF.

The chain recombines TRBV5-1 with TRBJ2-7; TRBD2 matches 8 bases. V shed 4 bases, J shed 0 bases, and the junction held 9 bases outside the gene matches. CDR1 and CDR2 (germline): SGHRS, YFSETQ. This CDR3 is 16 amino acids long. The CDR3 DNA reads TGCGCCAGCAGCGGGGAGACTAGCGCCTACTCCTACGAGCAGTACTTC. It yields the protein CASSGETSAYSYEQYF.

This clonotype was detected ten times or more. The rearrangement links TRBV10-3 to TRBJ2-7; TRBD1 aligns across 7 bases. Germline values: CDR1 ENHRY, CDR2 SYGVKD. V trimming: 6 bases; J trimming: 3 bases; junction bases outside the gene matches: 8. CDR3 length: 14 residues. CDR3 nucleotides: TGTGCCATCAGCGTCTCGGGACAGAACTACGAGCAGTACTTC. Amino acid sequence: CAISVSGQNYEQYF.

The chain employs TRBV24-1 and TRBJ1-2, with 8 positions matching TRBD1. The CDR3 runs to 16 residues. Germline V lookup: CDR1 KGHDR, CDR2 SFDVKD. The V segment lost 2 bases and the J segment 4 bases; nucleotides outside the gene matches: 8. The CDR3 region is CATSDSRGPPSYGYTF. Written as DNA, the CDR3 is TGTGCCACCAGTGATTCCAGGGGGCCTCCAAGCTATGGCTACACCTTC.

The gene calls are TRBV4-3 and TRBJ2-1, with 8 bases that match TRBD2. This CDR3 region has 16 residues. The trim removed 1 base at V and 8 bases at J, leaving 10 bases unmatched. Germline-derived CDR1 and CDR2 are LGHNA and YSLEER. Here the CDR3 DNA reads TGCGCCAGCAGCCAAGGGATAGCGGGGACTCGTCATGAGCAGTTCTTC. It codes for CASSQGIAGTRHEQFF.